The 3 T cell receptor beta chains given below trace back to one sample, sequenced in a study of blood T cell repertoires in COVID-19. The protocol was immunoSEQ multiplex PCR, while the TCRdb copy is restricted to in-frame clones and leaves out a portion. The table includes 220,000 or so clones, about 85% detected once. Sequenced: peripheral blood. These receptors were obtained from a woman in her fifties or sixties who had recovered from COVID-19.

V gene TRBV6-5 combines with J gene TRBJ2-3, with D perhaps TRBD2 (6 bases). Germline values: CDR1 MNHEY, CDR2 SVGAGI. The CDR3 length is 14 residues. Between the trimmed V and J ends, which lost 2 bases and 1 base, there was a span of 7 bases. The CDR3 sequence is CASSYGGGTDTQYF. CDR3 DNA sequence: TGTGCCAGCAGTTACGGCGGGGGCACAGATACGCAGTATTTT.

The chain links TRBV19 to TRBJ2-5; D might be TRBD2 (6 bases). CDR1 is LNHDA, CDR2 SQIVND, per germline (reference sequence). The CDR3 loop spans 15 amino acids. V was shortened by 10 bases and J by 1 base, with 19 bases between the two germline ends. The CDR3 region has the DNA TGTGCCACCACGAAAGGACCGGGGGTCCAAGAGACCCAGTACTTC. It is translated as CATTKGPGVQETQYF.

The chain links TRBV3-1 (or the pseudogene TRBV3-2) to TRBJ2-1; D gene unclear. Trimming pared 0 bases from V and 1 base from J, leaving 10 bases between. This CDR3 region has 16 residues. Germline CDR1 LGHDT, CDR2 YNNKEL (reference sequence). CDR3 residues: CASSQEAYGSYNEQFF. CDR3 DNA sequence: TGTGCCAGCAGCCAAGAGGCCTACGGGTCCTACAATGAGCAGTTCTTC.